This TCR beta chain emerged from a study of OX40 agonist ivuxolimab in advanced cancers. The CDR3 sequence is 15 residues long. Trimming cost V 4 bases and J 0 bases, with 14 bases left between them. Looked up from germline, CDR1 is SGHRS and CDR2 is YFSETQ. Turning to this clone: Its antigen is currently unknown.

Enrollment shut out patients with autoimmune disease history or systemic immunosuppression. Measured with immunoSEQ multiplex PCR; TCRdb has only the in-frame clones, and not every one. The sample holds 90,000 or so clones; roughly 89% are singletons and the top ten take under 2%. Findings and caveats of the study: There was clonal expansion of CD4+ and CD8+ blood T cells by week 6 at 0.1 to 3.0 mg/kg. The study found that CD8+ T cells averaged more expanded clones than CD4+.

The source material was CD4+ or CD8+ T cells sorted from blood, sampled in a trial of the OX40 agonist ivuxolimab. The clonotype comes from an adult with an advanced solid tumor such as melanoma, head and neck, liver or kidney cancer. The rearrangement links TRBV5-1 to TRBJ2-7, with D maybe TRBD1 (5 bases). CDR3 residues: CASSLQGLGSYEQYF. CDR3 sequence (DNA): TGCGCCAGCAGCCTTCAGGGATTAGGCTCCTACGAGCAGTACTTC.